These 14 T cell receptor beta chains share one sample of origin, sequenced in a study of CD4+ T cells in melanoma. Using immunoSEQ multiplex PCR, the repertoire was profiled, and TCRdb retains in-frame clones only, with some absent. The sample holds fewer than 11,000 clones, 55% to 65% seen once. Sequenced sample: cells from a culture (not recorded whether cultured in vitro). The receptors originated from a human donor with melanoma.

The genes are TRBV5-6 and TRBJ2-7; weak D call: TRBD1 (6 bases). The length of the CDR3 is 14 residues. Germline CDR1 SGHDT, CDR2 YYEEEE. Trimming took off 2 bases at V and 3 bases at J, with 12 bases between the two ends. The CDR3 DNA reads as TGTGCCAGCAGCTTCATGGGGGCGTACTACGAGCAGTACTTC. It specifies CASSFMGAYYEQYF. Full variable domain (remainder filled in from reference TRBV5-6 and TRBJ2-7): DAGVTQSPTHLIKTRGQQVTLRCSPKSGHDTVSWYQQALGQGPQFIFQYYEEEERQRGNFPDRFSGHQFPNYSSELNVNALLLGDSALYLCASSFMGAYYEQYFGPGTRLTVT.

The J gene is TRBJ1-2, the V gene TRBV20-1, with D unclear. Trimming removed 6 bases from V and 4 bases from J, with 9 bases in between. CDR1 DFQATT and CDR2 SNEGSKA come from the germline V gene (reference sequence). The CDR3 spans 11 residues. CDR3: CSAPGLYGYTF. The DNA of the CDR3 is TGCAGTGCCCCCGGACTCTATGGCTACACCTTC.

The V call is TRBV7-9, the J call TRBJ1-1; the D is unclear. The CDR3 spans 12 residues. The V and J ends lost 3 bases and 8 bases respectively, with 10 bases between them. CDR1 is SEHNR and CDR2 is FQNEAQ in the germline V gene (reference sequence). The CDR3 bases are TGTGCCAGCAGCTTCGAGTACGCCGAAGCTTTCTTT. It is translated as CASSFEYAEAFF. Full variable domain (remainder filled in from reference TRBV7-9 and TRBJ1-1): DTGVSQNPRHKITKRGQNVTFRCDPISEHNRLYWYRQTLGQGPEFLTYFQNEAQLEKSRLLSDRFSAERPKGSFSTLEIQRTEQGDSAMYLCASSFEYAEAFFGQGTRLTVV.

This clone has more than one count but fewer than ten. The rearrangement joins TRBV7-2 to TRBJ2-7; the match to TRBD2 covers 8 bases. The CDR3 contains 17 residues. The V and J ends lost 5 bases and 2 bases, in that order; junction bases with no gene match: 14. Germline loops: CDR1 SGHTA, CDR2 FQGNSA. The CDR3 loop is CASSTRLGAGATYEQYF. The CDR3 nucleotides read TGTGCCAGCAGCACACGCCTGGGAGCGGGGGCCACCTACGAGCAGTACTTC.

This clone was counted a single time. The chain carries TRBV7-3 and TRBJ1-1, with 7 bases matching TRBD1. Per the germline V gene, CDR1 is SGHTA and CDR2 is FQGTGA. Trimming removed 0 bases from V and 2 bases from J; junction bases left unmatched: 3. The CDR3 has 15 residues. The CDR3 sequence: CASSLTGGPNTEAFF. CDR3 coding DNA: TGTGCCAGCAGCTTAACAGGGGGCCCCAACACTGAAGCTTTCTTT.

The rearrangement links TRBV5-1 to TRBJ2-5; possible D gene TRBD2, 5 bases. Trimming shortened V by 1 base and J by 3 bases, and 13 bases separated the two germline ends. This CDR3 has 15 amino acids. CDR1 and CDR2 (germline): SGHRS, YFSETQ. The CDR3, as DNA: TGCGCCAGCAGCTTGTTGCCGGGAATGAAAGAGACCCAGTACTTC. Its translation: CASSLLPGMKETQYF.

The V and J genes are TRBV7-2 and TRBJ1-2; no clear D gene. CDR3 length: 14 amino acids. Germline CDR1 reads SGHTA; CDR2 reads FQGNSA. V was trimmed by 5 bases and J by 7 bases, leaving 17 bases between them. CDR3 in DNA: TGTGCCAGCAGCACCCCAGGTTTCTCACGTGGCTACACCTTC. Encoded protein: CASSTPGFSRGYTF.

This clone was seen a few times. V gene TRBV30 combines with J gene TRBJ1-1; D call uncertain. Trimming stripped 4 bases from V and 5 bases from J, with 8 bases between. The V gene's germline CDR1 is GTSNPN and CDR2 SVGIG (reference sequence). The CDR3 totals 11 residues. DNA for the CDR3: TGTGCCTGGACCCGGTGGACTGAAGCTTTCTTT. Translated: CAWTRWTEAFF. Full variable domain (rest looked up from reference TRBV30 and TRBJ1-1): SQTIHQWPATLVQPVGSPLSLECTVEGTSNPNLYWYRQAAGRGLQLLFYSVGIGQISSEVPQNLSASRPQDRQFILSSKKLLLSDSGFYLCAWTRWTEAFFGQGTRLTVV.

This chain links TRBV18 with TRBJ2-5; D might be TRBD1 (6 bases). The CDR3 runs to 14 residues. V lost 6 bases and J lost 2, with 13 bases in between. The germline CDR1 and CDR2 sequences are KGHSH and LQKENI. The CDR3 reads CASSQTGTQETQYF. The CDR3 bases are TGTGCCAGCTCTCAAACCGGGACACAAGAGACCCAGTACTTC.

CDR3 coding DNA: TGTGCCTGGGATCGAACCGGGACCGAAGCTTTCTTT. This codes for CAWDRTGTEAFF. The chain joins TRBV30 to TRBJ1-1, with D possibly being TRBD1 (5 bases). Trimming stripped 5 bases from V and 8 bases from J, with 15 bases between. Germline V lookup: CDR1 GTSNPN, CDR2 SVGIG (reference sequence). The CDR3 is 12 amino acids.

As DNA, the CDR3 is TGTGCCAGCAGCGCTGGACAGGCTGAAGCTTTCTTT. Protein product: CASSAGQAEAFF. This chain joins TRBV9 and TRBJ1-1; 7 nucleotides align to TRBD1. The CDR3 consists of 12 residues. The germline V gene has CDR1 SGDLS and CDR2 YYNGEE. V was pared by 3 bases and J by 6 bases, with 2 bases of the junction left unmatched.

This clone was recorded only once. The J gene is TRBJ2-5, the V gene TRBV7-2; TRBD2 might be the D (6 bases). The CDR3 has 12 amino acids. V shed 7 bases and J shed 4 bases, with 10 bases lying between them. Looked up from germline, CDR1 is SGHTA and CDR2 is FQGNSA. The CDR3 DNA reads TGTGCCAGCACCCCCGGGGGAGAGACCCAGTACTTC. Translation gives CASTPGGETQYF.

This clone appeared a few times. CDR3 sequence: CASRGLAGVGTQYF. CDR3 DNA sequence: TGTGCCAGCAGAGGACTAGCGGGGGTGGGGACCCAGTACTTC. This chain connects TRBV6-5 to TRBJ2-5, with 13 positions matching TRBD2. Germline values: CDR1 MNHEY, CDR2 SVGAGI. V trimming: 6 bases; J trimming: 7 bases; junction bases outside the gene matches: 5. The CDR3 extends over 14 amino acids.

This clone was seen a few times. The chain employs TRBV7-2 and TRBJ2-7, with 9 nucleotides matching TRBD1. The CDR3 contains 15 residues. Germline V lookup: CDR1 SGHTA, CDR2 FQGNSA. V was pared by 4 bases and J by 2 bases, with 6 bases of the junction left unmatched. The CDR3 region has the DNA TGTGCCAGCAGCTCGGCCGGGACAGGGACCTACGAGCAGTACTTC. Its translation is CASSSAGTGTYEQYF. The full variable domain, in which reference TRBV7-2 and TRBJ2-7 provide the parts outside the CDR3, is GAGVSQSPSNKVTEKGKDVELRCDPISGHTALYWYRQSLGQGLEFLIYFQGNSAPDKSGLPSDRFSAERTGGSVSTLTIQRTQQEDSAVYLCASSSAGTGTYEQYFGPGTRLTVT.